The present T cell receptor (beta chain) was sequenced within a study of vaccination and CD4 T cells after COVID-19. Cultured CD4+ T cell DNA was sequenced using the Oncomine TCR Beta short-read assay. In TCRdb, the PCR reads were re-called with MiXCR into one record per CDR3 protein. The sample lists around 8,800 distinct CDR3 sequences; 60% were seen once. There are 16 residues in the CDR3. V lost 7 bases to trimming and J lost 7 bases, with 25 bases between them. CDR1 is MNHNS, CDR2 SASEGT, per germline. Concerning this clonotype: Its cognate antigen is unknown.

Stated treatment: approximately 9-day PBMC culture with coronavirus spike peptide pools or control peptides (ViraFEST assay). The clonotype comes from a human donor with COVID-19. Here the sequenced sample was cultured CD4+ T cells from blood, taken after SARS-CoV-2 vaccination. The chain has TRBV6-1 and TRBJ1-1; D not resolved. The CDR3 nucleotides read TGTGCCAGCATCCCGCCGGGGATGAGAGGTGTCCTTGAAGCTTTCTTT. As protein: CASIPPGMRGVLEAFF.